These T cell receptor beta chains were read from a single sample in a study of identical twins. TCRdb reanalysed the 5' RACE reads using MiXCR and keeps one entry per CDR3 protein. The sample has approximately 470,000 distinct CDR3 sequences; more than 13% are singletons. These data also formed part of another study, on yellow fever vaccine responses in identical twins.

Sequenced material: CD4+ T cells sorted from blood. These receptors all come from a woman aged 18-30 years in good health. Each CDR3 is given with its conserved first and last residue. A D gene is named only where the DNA matches it firmly. Rows give clone size only sometimes, using once, few, many, or a class for an expanded clone.

TRBV12-3/TRBV12-4	TRBJ2-7	.	few	TGTGCCAGCAACCCGGCGGGGATCTCCTACGAGCAGTACTTC	CASNPAGISYEQYF
TRBV10-3	TRBJ2-3	TRBD2	few	TGTGCCATCAGACTCGCCTCTAGCGGTCCCCACTACACAGATACGCAGTATTTT	CAIRLASSGPHYTDTQYF
TRBV6-2/TRBV6-3	TRBJ2-1	.	few	TGTGCCAGCAGTTCCTCTTATCCCTCGTCCTACAATGAGCAGTTCTTC	CASSSSYPSSYNEQFF
TRBV6-5	TRBJ1-1	TRBD1	few	TGTGCCAGCAGTTACGGGACAGGGTGGACTGAAGCTTTCTTT	CASSYGTGWTEAFF
TRBV5-6	TRBJ2-6	.	.	TGTGCCAGCAGCGGAACCGGGACCGGCGTCAACGTCCTGACTTTC	CASSGTGTGVNVLTF
TRBV6-1	TRBJ2-5	.	few	TGTGCCAGCAGTGAAGTCTCAGAGACCCAGTACTTC	CASSEVSETQYF
TRBV12-3/TRBV12-4	TRBJ2-7	TRBD2	few	TGTGCCAGCAGTTTTGCTAGCGGGGGCCTCATTATCTACGAGCAGTACTTC	CASSFASGGLIIYEQYF
TRBV4-2	TRBJ2-5	TRBD2	.	TGTGCCAGCAGCCCCCGGCTAGCGGGAGACGGAGAGACCCAGTACTTC	CASSPRLAGDGETQYF
TRBV3-1	TRBJ2-1	TRBD2	few	TGTGCCAGCAGCCAGATGATCTTAGCGGGAGGATGGGCGAATGAGCAGTTCTTC	CASSQMILAGGWANEQFF
TRBV5-7	TRBJ2-3	TRBD2	.	TGTGCCAGCACAGGCGGGAGATATCCCACAGATACGCAGTATTTT	CASTGGRYPTDTQYF
TRBV5-1	TRBJ2-7	TRBD1	many	TGCGCCAGCAGCAATACAGGGGCCCCCTACGAGCAGTACTTC	CASSNTGAPYEQYF
TRBV7-8	TRBJ2-1	.	.	TGTGCCACCGCGGCGGGACGCTACAATGAGCAGTTCTTC	CATAAGRYNEQFF
TRBV12-3/TRBV12-4	TRBJ2-3	.	.	TGTGCCAGCAGTTTAAATATGGCATGGGGCCTGTCAGATACGCAGTATTTT	CASSLNMAWGLSDTQYF
TRBV20-1	TRBJ2-7	.	few	TGCAGTGCTAGATCCGGAGACTCCTACGAGCAGTACTTC	CSARSGDSYEQYF
TRBV2	TRBJ2-7	.	.	TGTGCCAGCAGTGAGAATGGAATCTCCTACGAGCAGTACTTC	CASSENGISYEQYF
TRBV7-8	TRBJ2-2	TRBD2	.	TGTGCCAGCAGCTTGGGGACTAGCGGGTACGCGAACACCGGGGAGCTGTTTTTT	CASSLGTSGYANTGELFF
TRBV20-1	TRBJ2-7	.	many	TGCAGTGCTACCGGAGGGACCTACGAGCAGTACTTC	CSATGGTYEQYF
TRBV28	TRBJ2-7	.	.	TGTGCCAGCAACCACGGGGCCCAACACGAGCAGTACTTC	CASNHGAQHEQYF
TRBV7-2	TRBJ1-1	TRBD1	.	TGTGCCAGCAGCTTAGGGGACAGGTTAAACACTGAAGCTTTCTTT	CASSLGDRLNTEAFF
TRBV4-1	TRBJ2-7	TRBD2	.	TGCGCCAGCAGCCAAGGAACCCTAGCGGGAGGTTACGAGCAGTACTTC	CASSQGTLAGGYEQYF
TRBV5-1	TRBJ2-3	.	.	TGCGCCAGCAGACTCTCCGCCTACACAGATACGCAGTATTTT	CASRLSAYTDTQYF
TRBV5-6	TRBJ2-7	TRBD2	few	TGTGCCAGCAGCTTTATGAAACTAGCGGGTTACGAGCAGTACTTC	CASSFMKLAGYEQYF
TRBV7-2	TRBJ1-1	.	.	TGTGCCAGCAGCTTTAGTCCCGCCCGGTTCACTGAAGCTTTCTTT	CASSFSPARFTEAFF
TRBV30	TRBJ2-3	TRBD2	.	TGTGCCTTATCGGGGGGGCCTGTTACGCAGTATTTT	CALSGGPVTQYF
TRBV9	TRBJ2-1	.	few	TGTGCCAGCAGCTTAGGGGCCGATGAGCAGTTCTTC	CASSLGADEQFF
TRBV20-1	TRBJ2-1	.	many	TGCAGTGCTAGAGACGTCTCTAGGGTGAGAGATGAGCAGTTCTTC	CSARDVSRVRDEQFF
TRBV7-2	TRBJ2-1	.	few	TGTGCCAGCGTCCCGGACTCCTACAATGAGCAGTTCTTC	CASVPDSYNEQFF
TRBV12-3/TRBV12-4	TRBJ2-1	TRBD2	many	TGTGCCAGCAGTGGGGGACTAGCGGGAGAGTCTAATGAGCAGTTCTTC	CASSGGLAGESNEQFF
TRBV2	TRBJ2-2	TRBD2	few	TGTGCCAGCAGAGCGACTAGCGGGGTGAACACCGGGGAGCTGTTTTTT	CASRATSGVNTGELFF
TRBV3-1	TRBJ1-2	.	few	TGTGCCAGCAGCCAAGAGCTGGCTGGAGGCTACACCTTC	CASSQELAGGYTF
TRBV29-1	TRBJ2-5	.	few	TGCAGCGTCCAAATGACAGTCCAAGAGACCCAGTACTTC	CSVQMTVQETQYF
TRBV9	TRBJ2-1	.	few	TGTGCCAGCAGCGTAACCCCCGGGGAGACCGAGCAGTTCTTC	CASSVTPGETEQFF
TRBV28	TRBJ2-7	.	.	TGTGCCAGCAGTTTATCCAAACAGGGTGAGGAGCAGTACTTC	CASSLSKQGEEQYF
TRBV6-1	TRBJ2-1	.	.	TGTGCCAGCAAGGCGGCGAGCTCCTACAATGAGCAGTTCTTC	CASKAASSYNEQFF
TRBV14	TRBJ1-4	.	few	TGTGCCAGCAGCCGAGCGAGCAGGGTCAACGAAAAACTGTTTTTT	CASSRASRVNEKLFF
TRBV6-5	TRBJ2-2	.	.	TGTGCCAGCAGCTACCCCCCAGGGAGGAACACCGGGGAGCTGTTTTTT	CASSYPPGRNTGELFF
TRBV20-1	TRBJ2-2	.	.	TGCAGTGCTAGAGACCTAGCGAGGAACACCGGGGAGCTGTTTTTT	CSARDLARNTGELFF
TRBV2	TRBJ1-5	TRBD1	once	TGTGCCAGCAGTAAGACAGGGGGAAATCAGCCCCAGCATTTT	CASSKTGGNQPQHF
TRBV19	TRBJ1-1	.	few	TGTGCCAGTAGTACTTCCTACGGAGCTTTCTTT	CASSTSYGAFF
TRBV7-2	TRBJ2-3	.	many	TGTGCCAGCAGCTTACGCCCTAGTACCACAGATACGCAGTATTTT	CASSLRPSTTDTQYF
TRBV7-2	TRBJ2-6	.	few	TGTGCCAGCAGCCATGCAGGGGACTCTGGGGCCAACGTCCTGACTTTC	CASSHAGDSGANVLTF
TRBV10-3	TRBJ2-7	.	few	TGTGCCATCGCAGGACTATTGGACGAGCAGTACTTC	CAIAGLLDEQYF